The 23 T cell receptor beta chains presented below share a single source sample, sequenced in a study of T-cell memory formation after mild COVID-19. TCRdb redid the calling of the 5' RACE reads with MiXCR, one entry per CDR3 protein. Of more than 450,000 distinct CDR3 sequences in the sample, roughly 17% are singletons; the top ten hold about 12%. The material sequenced was PBMCs or a T cell subset sorted from them (not recorded which). The receptors come from an adult woman who had mild COVID-19 (a few samples of this study predate the infection). Cell type and time point are not known.

This clonotype appeared a few times. The J gene is TRBJ1-1, the V gene TRBV18; D is ambiguous. Trimming stripped 3 bases from V and 0 bases from J, with 11 bases between. CDR1 and CDR2 from the germline V gene are KGHSH and LQKENI. The CDR3 sequence is 15 residues long. The CDR3 here is CASSPSDGLNTEAFF. CDR3 sequence (DNA): TGTGCCAGCTCACCGAGTGACGGACTGAACACTGAAGCTTTCTTT.

CDR3 in DNA: TGTGCCAGCAGCTTAGGGGTCGGGCACCAAGAGACCCAGTACTTC. Protein: CASSLGVGHQETQYF. The genes are TRBV11-2 and TRBJ2-5, with D unresolved. The germline CDR1 and CDR2 sequences are SGHAT and FQNNGV. This CDR3 has 15 amino acids. V dropped 1 base and J dropped 0 bases, with 9 bases sitting between them.

This sequence joins TRBV7-3 and TRBJ2-1; the D gene is possibly TRBD2 (6 bases). The CDR3 is 14 residues long. V lost 5 bases to trimming and J lost 6 bases, with 14 bases between them. CDR1 and CDR2 from the germline V gene are SGHTA and FQGTGA. As DNA, the CDR3 is TGTGCCAGCAGCAACGGTCGACTAGGCAATGAGCAGTTCTTC. Protein sequence: CASSNGRLGNEQFF.

The chain employs TRBV6-4 and TRBJ2-1, with 8 bases fitting TRBD2. The CDR3 has 15 amino acids. V was pared by 4 bases and J by 7 bases, with 9 bases of the junction left unmatched. From germline, CDR1 is MRHNA and CDR2 SNTAGT. The CDR3 loop is CASSVGGGTVNEQFF. In DNA, the CDR3 is TGTGCCAGCAGTGTTGGCGGGGGGACGGTTAATGAGCAGTTCTTC.

This chain connects TRBV7-8 to TRBJ1-4; tentative D call: TRBD1 (5 bases). CDR3 size: 18 residues. Trimming pared 6 bases from V and 3 bases from J, leaving 23 bases between. CDR1 SGHVS and CDR2 FQNEAQ come from the germline V gene. The CDR3: CASSPNGAESTSNEKLFF. Written as DNA, the CDR3 is TGTGCCAGCAGTCCCAACGGGGCGGAGTCCACCTCTAATGAAAAACTGTTTTTT.

CDR3 bases: TGCAGTGCTAGAGGGACTAGCGGGGGGGCTAGGCGAGAGACCCAGTACTTC. It specifies CSARGTSGGARRETQYF. The genes are TRBV20-1 and TRBJ2-5, with TRBD2 matching 15 bases. Trimming removed 1 base from V and 4 bases from J; junction bases left unmatched: 7. The CDR3 has 17 residues. The germline gives CDR1 DFQATT, CDR2 SNEGSKA (reference sequence).

The chain employs TRBV2 and TRBJ2-7, with 11 bases that match TRBD2. Trimming took 7 bases from V and 0 from J; bases not matched to a gene: 8. Germline V lookup: CDR1 SNHLY, CDR2 FYNNEI. The CDR3 is 16 residues long. CDR3 sequence: CASTPLAGANSYEQYF. The CDR3 region has the DNA TGTGCCAGCACCCCACTAGCGGGGGCCAACTCCTACGAGCAGTACTTC.

Only a few counts were recorded for this clonotype. The CDR3 bases are TGTGCCAGCAGTTCCACTTACAATGAGCAGTTCTTC. This encodes CASSSTYNEQFF. The V call is TRBV12-3 or TRBV12-4, the J call TRBJ2-1; D not certain. V gave up 4 bases and J gave up 4 bases, with 5 bases separating them. The CDR3 totals 12 residues.

This chain uses TRBV18 with TRBJ2-7; D gene uncertain. This CDR3 comprises 19 residues. From germline, CDR1 is KGHSH and CDR2 LQKENI. Trimming left V 3 bases short and J 1 base short, with 25 bases between. The CDR3 nucleotides read TGTGCCAGCTCACCCCACGACCCCCGGAAACAGAAAAAGTCCTACGAGCAGTACTTC. Protein sequence: CASSPHDPRKQKKSYEQYF. The full variable domain, its missing parts supplied by reference TRBV18 and TRBJ2-7, is NAGVMQNPRHLVRRRGQEARLRCSPMKGHSHVYWYRQLPEEGLKFMVYLQKENIIDESGMPKERFSAEFPKEGPSILRIQQVVRGDSAAYFCASSPHDPRKQKKSYEQYFGPGTRLTVT.

This clonotype appeared a few times. The CDR3 DNA sequence: TGTGCCAGCAGACCGGGACAGGGTATCGCTGGAAACACCATATATTTT. Protein: CASRPGQGIAGNTIYF. The chain joins TRBV2 to TRBJ1-3, with 9 bases identical to TRBD1. Germline assignment: CDR1 SNHLY and CDR2 FYNNEI. The CDR3 extends over 16 amino acids. V dropped 6 bases and J dropped 2; count of bases not matched to a gene: 8.

The CDR3 here is CASSLEWGRDTEAFF. Here the CDR3 DNA reads TGCGCCAGCAGCTTGGAATGGGGGAGAGACACTGAAGCTTTCTTT. The chain employs TRBV5-1 and TRBJ1-1, with D maybe TRBD1 (5 bases). The CDR3 sequence is 15 residues long. Deletions cut 0 bases from V and 3 bases from J, with 12 bases between. The germline V gene has CDR1 SGHRS and CDR2 YFSETQ.

The gene calls are TRBV12-3 or TRBV12-4 and TRBJ2-7; possible D gene TRBD1, 5 bases. The V end was cut by 5 bases, the J end by 7 bases, with 12 bases between. The CDR3 totals 12 residues. This CDR3 is CASSPWTREQYF. CDR3 nucleotide sequence: TGTGCCAGCAGTCCCTGGACACGGGAGCAGTACTTC.

The chain recombines TRBV7-9 with TRBJ2-7; D remains ambiguous. CDR1 SEHNR and CDR2 FQNEAQ come from the germline V gene (reference sequence). This CDR3 spans 15 amino acids. V lost 2 bases to trimming and J lost 3 bases, with 14 bases between them. CDR3 nucleotide sequence: TGTGCCAGCAGCTTACCGTTTAGCCCCGGCTACGAGCAGTACTTC. Protein sequence: CASSLPFSPGYEQYF.

This clonotype showed up just a few times. The V gene is TRBV6-5, the J gene TRBJ1-2; 11 nucleotides match TRBD1. This CDR3 spans 14 amino acids. With V trimmed by 2 bases and J by 8 bases, 4 bases remained unmatched. Germline lookup yields CDR1 MNHEY and CDR2 SVGAGI. The CDR3 DNA is TGTGCCAGCAGTTACGGACAGGGGGCAGGAGGCTACACCTTC. Translation gives CASSYGQGAGGYTF.

The chain joins TRBV6-5 to TRBJ1-1; 10 nucleotides align to TRBD1. This CDR3 has 17 amino acids. V was clipped by 0 bases and J by 0 bases; unmatched bases: 4. CDR1 MNHEY and CDR2 SVGAGI come from the germline V gene. The CDR3 bases are TGTGCCAGCAGTTACTCCGGGACAGGGGAAATGAACACTGAAGCTTTCTTT. Its protein product is CASSYSGTGEMNTEAFF.

This clonotype was seen ten or more times. This chain links TRBV12-3 or TRBV12-4 with TRBJ1-1; D unclear. The germline V and J ends were trimmed by 3 bases and 1 base, with 12 bases remaining between them. CDR3 length: 15 residues. The CDR3 region has the DNA TGTGCCAGCAGTTTGGCGGGGAAGGGGAACACTGAAGCTTTCTTT. This sequence encodes CASSLAGKGNTEAFF.

The chain couples TRBV20-1 to TRBJ2-7; a weak D match, TRBD1 (7 bases). The CDR3 extends over 14 amino acids. In germline, CDR1 is DFQATT, CDR2 SNEGSKA (reference sequence). The V end lost 2 bases, the J end lost 1 base, and 12 bases lay between the germline ends. The CDR3 sequence: CSARNRGGSYEQYF. CDR3 sequence (DNA): TGCAGTGCTAGAAACAGGGGAGGATCCTACGAGCAGTACTTC.

V is TRBV11-2 and J is TRBJ2-3; TRBD1 matches 7 bases. V was pared by 4 bases and J by 1 base, with 8 bases of the junction left unmatched. CDR1 and CDR2 (germline): SGHAT, FQNNGV. The CDR3 has 16 residues. CDR3 sequence: CASSWPQDRRTDTQYF. In DNA form, the CDR3 reads TGTGCCAGCAGCTGGCCCCAGGACAGGCGCACAGATACGCAGTATTTT.

This rearrangement joins TRBV3-1 to TRBJ2-2, with D possibly matching TRBD1 (5 bases). Germline-derived CDR1 and CDR2 are LGHDT and YNNKEL (reference sequence). Trimming took off 9 bases at V and 4 bases at J, with 9 bases between the two ends. The CDR3 spans 12 residues. In DNA form, the CDR3 reads TGTGCCAGTGACAGAGCCACCGGGGAGCTGTTTTTT. It translates to CASDRATGELFF.

This clonotype was detected only a few times. This rearrangement joins TRBV12-3 or TRBV12-4 to TRBJ2-4; 7 bases align to TRBD2. Trimming at V came to 8 bases and at J to 0 bases, leaving 7 bases not matched to a gene. The CDR3 is 15 residues long. In DNA form, the CDR3 reads TGTGCCAGCTGGGGAGCGGGACTAGCCAAAAACATTCAGTACTTC. Its protein product is CASWGAGLAKNIQYF.

This clonotype was seen more than once but under ten times. The rearrangement uses TRBV3-1 and TRBJ2-4; D unclear. Trimming took 4 bases from V and 9 from J, leaving 13 bases between them. CDR3 length equals 13 residues. The germline V gene has CDR1 LGHDT and CDR2 YNNKEL (reference sequence). CDR3 sequence (DNA): TGTGCCAGCAGCCGGTCGGTTCCCGGCATTCAGTACTTC. Translated: CASSRSVPGIQYF. The whole variable domain, filled in from reference TRBV3-1 and TRBJ2-4, reads DTAVSQTPKYLVTQMGNDKSIKCEQNLGHDTMYWYKQDSKKFLKIMFSYNNKELIINETVPNRFSPKSPDKAHLNLHINSLELGDSAVYFCASSRSVPGIQYFGAGTRLSVL.

The rearrangement links TRBV30 to TRBJ1-2; D is possibly TRBD1 (5 bases). Germline loops: CDR1 GTSNPN, CDR2 SVGIG (reference sequence). V shed 4 bases and J shed 2 bases, with 20 bases lying between them. The CDR3 totals 16 residues. The CDR3 loop is CAWMSALRGRNYGYTF. The CDR3 nucleotides read TGTGCCTGGATGTCCGCCCTCCGGGGACGAAACTATGGCTACACCTTC.

V gene TRBV9 combines with J gene TRBJ2-7, with 11 nucleotides matching TRBD1. J gave up 5 bases and V 4 bases, and 11 bases lay outside the gene matches. This CDR3 comprises 16 residues. CDR1 and CDR2 (germline): SGDLS, YYNGEE. This chain's CDR3 is CASSYERTGGQDEQYF. The CDR3 coding sequence is TGTGCCAGCAGCTACGAGAGGACAGGGGGCCAAGACGAGCAGTACTTC. Variable domain in full (rest from reference TRBV9 and TRBJ2-7): DSGVTQTPKHLITATGQRVTLRCSPRSGDLSVYWYQQSLDQGLQFLIQYYNGEERAKGNILERFSAQQFPDLHSELNLSSLELGDSALYFCASSYERTGGQDEQYFGPGTRLTVT.